The next 29 T cell receptor beta chains were all read from a single sample in a study of Graves' ophthalmopathy and Graves' hyperthyroidism. Scientists amplified the TCR beta CDR3 regions from RNA transcripts. Amplification began with first-round RT-PCR using HTBI primers, then second-round multiplex PCR was performed. Each CDR3 protein is one row after TCRdb ran MiXCR on the multiplex PCR reads. The profile covers hundreds of thousands of distinct CDR3 sequences, with around a fifth appearing a single time and 7.1% taken by the ten largest. The sequenced sample was peripheral blood. These TCRs come from a woman aged 18-29 years with stable Graves' hyperthyroidism. Some clones in this sample may be carry-over from other donors' samples.

The chain combines TRBV6-2 or TRBV6-3 with TRBJ1-2; unclear D gene. V lost 9 bases and J 7 bases, leaving 21 bases between the germline ends. From germline, CDR1 is MNHEY and CDR2 SVGEGT. The CDR3 length is 14 residues. The chain's CDR3 is CASADGGGVSGYTF. CDR3 bases: TGTGCCAGTGCTGACGGAGGAGGAGTGAGTGGCTACACCTTC.

This clonotype was found a few times. The chain combines TRBV27 with TRBJ1-5, with D possibly matching TRBD1 (5 bases). The CDR3 consists of 14 residues. Trimming cost V 8 bases and J 7 bases, with 18 bases left between them. Germline CDR1 and CDR2: MNHEY and SMNVEV (reference sequence). CDR3 coding DNA: TGTGCCAGCCAAAAACGGGGGGGTCCCCAGCCCCAGCATTTT. It encodes CASQKRGGPQPQHF.

This clonotype has a count of ten or more. The chain couples TRBV19 to TRBJ1-1, with D maybe TRBD1 (5 bases). CDR3 length: 16 residues. The V gene lost 5 bases and the J gene lost 0 bases, with 16 bases spanning the gap. CDR1 is LNHDA and CDR2 is SQIVND in the germline V gene (reference sequence). The DNA of the CDR3 is TGTGCCAGTAGTGCCGGGACGGCCAAAATGAACACTGAAGCTTTCTTT. Its protein product is CASSAGTAKMNTEAFF.

This clonotype came up a few times. Without the conserved terminal phenylalanine or tryptophan, this CDR3 likely stems from a read error. The CDR3: CASSLVGAPTYEQYL. The CDR3 coding sequence is TGTGCCAGCAGCTTAGTGGGGGCCCCAACCTACGAGCAGTACCTC. The chain carries TRBV11-2 and TRBJ2-7; maybe TRBD1 (6 bases). This CDR3 comprises 15 residues. Germline V gene lookup returns CDR1 SGHAT and CDR2 FQNNGV. Between the trimmed V and J ends, which lost 1 base and 2 bases, there was a span of 12 bases.

This clonotype was observed at least ten times. This chain links TRBV12-3 or TRBV12-4 with TRBJ1-1; D is unresolved. The CDR3 sequence is 14 residues long. Trimming cost V 2 bases and J 2 bases, with 9 bases left between them. CDR3 residues: CASSLKSGNTEAFF. The CDR3 DNA is TGTGCCAGCAGTTTAAAATCAGGCAACACTGAAGCTTTCTTT.

This sequence joins TRBV20-1 and TRBJ1-1; D perhaps matches TRBD1 (5 bases). Trimming stripped 1 base from V and 3 bases from J, with 12 bases between. The CDR3 is 14 amino acids. In germline, CDR1 is DFQATT, CDR2 SNEGSKA (reference sequence). CDR3 region: CSARVATGHTEAFF. For the CDR3, the DNA is TGCAGTGCTAGAGTCGCGACGGGACACACTGAAGCTTTCTTT.

This clonotype was picked up many times. The chain recombines TRBV20-1 with TRBJ2-5, with 9 bases lining up with TRBD1. Germline CDR1 DFQATT, CDR2 SNEGSKA (reference sequence). With 5 bases clipped from V and 4 bases from J, the junction kept 8 bases outside the gene matches. This CDR3 has 14 residues. Written as DNA, the CDR3 is TGCAGTGCTGACCGGGACAGGGTGGGAGAGACCCAGTACTTC. Translating it yields CSADRDRVGETQYF.

There are many counts of this clonotype. The gene calls are TRBV20-1 and TRBJ1-1; D is undetermined. CDR1 is DFQATT, CDR2 SNEGSKA, per germline (reference sequence). Between the trimmed V and J ends, which lost 2 bases and 1 base, there was a span of 8 bases. The CDR3 consists of 13 residues. The CDR3 nucleotides are TGCAGTGCTAGATTCGAGGGGAACACTGAAGCTTTCTTT. This translates into CSARFEGNTEAFF.

Concerning this clonotype itself: An end of the junction differs from the germline gene, which may be a read error. CDR3 region: CSARGPSDEQYF. CDR3 nucleotide sequence: TGCAGTGCTAGAGGTCCCTCCGACGAGCAGTACTTC. The chain joins TRBV20-1 to TRBJ2-7; D unresolved. CDR1 is DFQATT, CDR2 SNEGSKA, per germline (reference sequence). The CDR3 has 12 amino acids.

This clonotype was seen a handful of times. The V gene is TRBV20-1, the J gene TRBJ2-7; D is perhaps TRBD2 (6 bases). CDR1 and CDR2 from the germline V gene are DFQATT and SNEGSKA (reference sequence). The CDR3 contains 15 residues. With 3 bases removed from V and 4 bases from J, the gap between germline ends came to 19 bases. The CDR3 nucleotides are TGCAGTGCTAGCTTGAGGAGGGTCACGGATTACGAGCAGTACTTC. This sequence encodes CSASLRRVTDYEQYF.

This clonotype was seen many times. The chain is built from TRBV4-1 and TRBJ2-7; tentatively, D is TRBD1 (6 bases). V gave up 4 bases and J gave up 0 bases, with 16 bases separating them. CDR1 is MGHRA, CDR2 YSYEKL, per germline. This CDR3 is built from 16 residues. CDR3 amino acids: CASSRPGHLSSYEQYF. CDR3 DNA sequence: TGCGCCAGCAGCCGGCCGGGACACCTTAGCTCCTACGAGCAGTACTTC.

This clonotype occurred a few times. The J gene is TRBJ2-5, the V gene TRBV7-9; D might be TRBD2 (5 bases). The CDR3 runs 14 residues. Germline V gene lookup returns CDR1 SEHNR and CDR2 FQNEAQ (reference sequence). V was clipped by 1 base and J by 4 bases, with 10 bases between them. The CDR3 sequence: CASSLGTVGETQYF. The CDR3 bases are TGTGCCAGCAGCTTAGGGACTGTTGGAGAGACCCAGTACTTC.

A note on this clonotype: This clone may be a read error of a much larger clone one base away. The missing conserved phenylalanine or tryptophan at the end of this CDR3 makes a read error likely. The chain has TRBV10-3 and TRBJ1-1; weak D call: TRBD1 (6 bases). The V end was cut by 6 bases, the J end by 1 base, with 12 bases between. CDR3 length: 14 amino acids. Germline loops: CDR1 ENHRY, CDR2 SYGVKD. The CDR3 loop reads CAISVQDRNTEAFY. The CDR3 DNA reads TGTGCCATCAGCGTCCAGGACAGGAACACTGAAGCTTTCTAT.

This chain links TRBV29-1 with TRBJ2-5; TRBD1 aligns across 10 bases. This CDR3 comprises 13 residues. In germline, CDR1 is SQVTM, CDR2 ANQGSEA. The junction had 7 bases not matched to a gene; V was cut back by 7 bases and J by 5 bases. The CDR3 DNA reads as TGCAGCGCCCCCGGGACAGGGGTCGAGACCCAGTACTTC. Amino acid sequence: CSAPGTGVETQYF. Full variable domain (missing parts from reference TRBV29-1 and TRBJ2-5): SAVISQKPSRDICQRGTSLTIQCQVDSQVTMMFWYRQQPGQSLTLIATANQGSEATYESGFVIDKFPISRPNLTFSTLTVSNMSPEDSSIYLCSAPGTGVETQYFGPGTRLLVL.

This clonotype was seen ten or more times. The rearrangement joins TRBV28 to TRBJ2-7; 9 bases line up with TRBD1. Germline trimming cut 4 bases from V and 0 bases from J; bases unmatched to any gene: 16. The CDR3 consists of 19 residues. Per germline, CDR1 MDHEN and CDR2 SYDVKM. The CDR3 region is CASSSPGQGRIRSSYEQYF. CDR3 DNA sequence: TGTGCCAGCAGTTCCCCGGGACAGGGCCGTATCAGGAGCTCCTACGAGCAGTACTTC. Based on the CDR3 plus reference TRBV28 and TRBJ2-7, the full variable domain is DVKVTQSSRYLVKRTGEKVFLECVQDMDHENMFWYRQDPGLGLRLIYFSYDVKMKEKGDIPEGYSVSREKKERFSLILESASTNQTSMYLCASSSPGQGRIRSSYEQYFGPGTRLTVT.

This clonotype was seen repeatedly, ten times or more. The chain is built from TRBV12-3 or TRBV12-4 and TRBJ2-5; possibly TRBD2 for D (7 bases). The CDR3 runs to 15 residues. Trimming removed 6 bases at V and 5 bases at J, with 19 bases between. The CDR3 spells CASSRAGAGGETQYF. DNA for the CDR3: TGTGCCAGCAGCCGGGCAGGGGCCGGGGGGGAGACCCAGTACTTC.

This clonotype was counted a few times. The chain recombines TRBV7-9 with TRBJ1-1; tentatively, D is TRBD1 (5 bases). Germline values: CDR1 SEHNR, CDR2 FQNEAQ (reference sequence). This CDR3 contains 14 residues. V dropped 4 bases and J dropped 4 bases, with 13 bases sitting between them. CDR3 protein: CASSWDQGGTEAFF. CDR3 sequence (DNA): TGTGCCAGCAGCTGGGATCAGGGAGGCACTGAAGCTTTCTTT.

The chain couples TRBV11-2 to TRBJ2-7; 8 bases align to TRBD2. V shed 4 bases and J 1 base; nucleotides not matched to a gene: 12. This CDR3 contains 17 residues. Germline CDR1 SGHAT, CDR2 FQNNGV. CDR3 nucleotide sequence: TGTGCCAGCAGCTCATACCTCCTGGGCGGGGGGTCCTACGAGCAGTACTTC. Translated, it gives CASSSYLLGGGSYEQYF. Complete variable domain (other parts from reference TRBV11-2 and TRBJ2-7): EAGVAQSPRYKIIEKRQSVAFWCNPISGHATLYWYQQILGQGPKLLIQFQNNGVVDDSQLPKDRFSAERLKGVDSTLKIQPAKLEDSAVYLCASSSYLLGGGSYEQYFGPGTRLTVT.

This clonotype was seen at least ten times. This chain links TRBV5-1 with TRBJ1-1; maybe TRBD1 (6 bases). Germline values: CDR1 SGHRS, CDR2 YFSETQ. CDR3 size: 14 residues. The germline V and J ends were trimmed by 4 bases and 3 bases, with 13 bases remaining between them. The CDR3 reads CASSKGGADTEAFF. The CDR3, as DNA: TGCGCCAGCAGCAAGGGGGGCGCGGACACTGAAGCTTTCTTT. Full variable domain (rest looked up from reference TRBV5-1 and TRBJ1-1): KAGVTQTPRYLIKTRGQQVTLSCSPISGHRSVSWYQQTPGQGLQFLFEYFSETQRNKGNFPGRFSGRQFSNSRSEMNVSTLELGDSALYLCASSKGGADTEAFFGQGTRLTVV.

This chain uses TRBV4-1 with TRBJ2-4; the match to TRBD2 covers 10 bases. The germline gives CDR1 MGHRA, CDR2 YSYEKL. Trimming at V came to 0 bases and at J to 2 bases, leaving 16 bases not matched to a gene. The CDR3 runs 21 residues. This chain's CDR3 is CASSQELIAGGTAQSKNIQYF. The CDR3 DNA reads TGCGCCAGCAGCCAAGAGTTGATAGCGGGGGGAACGGCTCAATCCAAAAACATTCAGTACTTC.

A few counts support this clonotype. The chain recombines TRBV27 with TRBJ1-1, with a weak D call TRBD1 (5 bases). The V and J ends lost 4 bases and 11 bases respectively, with 17 bases between them. Germline assignment: CDR1 MNHEY and CDR2 SMNVEV (reference sequence). The CDR3 extends over 13 amino acids. The chain's CDR3 is CASSSGGGLEAFF. CDR3 nucleotides: TGTGCCAGCAGTTCGGGGGGTGGCCTAGAGGCTTTCTTT.

There are many counts of this clonotype. A much bigger clone sits one base away, suggesting this may be a read error. This chain links TRBV7-6 with TRBJ2-5; D is uncertain. The CDR3 covers 11 residues. CDR1 and CDR2 (germline): SGHVS, FNYEAQ. V lost 5 bases, J lost 3 bases, and 4 bases lay in between. CDR3 sequence (DNA): TGTGCCAGCAGCGTAAAAGAGACCCAGTACTTC. Residues: CASSVKETQYF. The full variable domain, rest sourced from reference TRBV7-6 and TRBJ2-5, is GAGVSQSPRYKVTKRGQDVALRCDPISGHVSLYWYRQALGQGPEFLTYFNYEAQQDKSGLPNDRFSAERPEGSISTLTIQRTEQRDSAMYRCASSVKETQYFGPGTRLLVL.

This rearrangement joins TRBV7-2 to TRBJ2-5; 8 nucleotides line up with TRBD2. The J call is uncertain, as TRBJ2-7 better fits the DNA end. Germline-derived CDR1 and CDR2 are SGHTA and FQGNSA. There are 15 residues in the CDR3. The DNA of the CDR3 is TGTGCCAGCAGCAATAGCGGGGCCGCACTCTACGAGCAGTACTTC. Translation gives CASSNSGAALYEQYF.

In this sample, this clonotype turned up a few times. V is TRBV9 and J is TRBJ2-5; tentative D call: TRBD2 (6 bases). The CDR3 covers 13 residues. Germline assignment: CDR1 SGDLS and CDR2 YYNGEE. The V gene lost 2 bases and the J gene lost 4 bases, with 9 bases spanning the gap. CDR3 region: CASSVYSGETQYF. The CDR3 DNA sequence: TGTGCCAGCAGCGTCTATAGCGGAGAGACCCAGTACTTC.

This chain uses TRBV15 with TRBJ2-2; unclear D gene. V was shortened by 0 bases and J by 2 bases, with 4 bases between the two germline ends. The CDR3 spans 14 residues. The germline V gene encodes CDR1 LNHNV and CDR2 YYDKDF (reference sequence). CDR3 residues: CATSREHNTGELFF. DNA of the CDR3: TGTGCCACCAGCAGAGAACATAACACCGGGGAGCTGTTTTTT.

The chain combines TRBV25-1 with TRBJ1-2, with TRBD1 matching 8 bases. This CDR3 is built from 14 residues. With V trimmed by 5 bases and J by 6 bases, 8 bases remained unmatched. Per germline, CDR1 MGHDK and CDR2 SYGVNS. The CDR3 protein is CASSLPRTGHGYTF. The CDR3 region has the DNA TGTGCCAGCAGTCTACCGAGGACAGGGCATGGCTACACCTTC.

The chain combines TRBV2 with TRBJ2-3, with TRBD2 matching 12 bases. The length of the CDR3 is 16 residues. Germline-derived CDR1 and CDR2 are SNHLY and FYNNEI. The junction had 6 bases not matched to a gene; V was cut back by 6 bases and J by 2 bases. The CDR3 region has the DNA TGTGCCAGCAGGGCTACTAGCGGGAGGATCACAGATACGCAGTATTTT. Residues: CASRATSGRITDTQYF.

The chain uses TRBV27 and TRBJ2-2; the match to TRBD2 covers 7 bases. The germline V gene encodes CDR1 MNHEY and CDR2 SMNVEV (reference sequence). The V segment lost 8 bases and the J segment 6 bases; nucleotides outside the gene matches: 6. This CDR3 region has 13 residues. CDR3 protein: CASVGGGAGELFF. CDR3 DNA: TGTGCCAGCGTCGGCGGGGGTGCCGGGGAGCTGTTTTTT.

This clonotype was picked up many times. This chain connects TRBV9 to TRBJ1-1, with 7 bases that match TRBD1. The CDR3 is made up of 17 amino acids. J gave up 2 bases and V 0 bases, and 10 bases lay outside the gene matches. Germline V gene data show CDR1 as SGDLS and CDR2 as YYNGEE. CDR3 nucleotide sequence: TGTGCCAGCAGCGTAGCCACCCCGGGACAGATCAACACTGAAGCTTTCTTT. Its protein is CASSVATPGQINTEAFF.